These 27 T cell receptor beta chains were all obtained from the same sample, sequenced in a study of CD8+ T cells in alopecia areata. cDNA prepared by RNA extraction and subsequent reverse transcription served as the template for sequencing. Assay used: immunoSEQ multiplex PCR; TCRdb lists only in-frame clones, some missing. The sample records 190,000 or so clones, around 58% being singletons. Treatment described: oral pan-JAK inhibitor, 5-10 mg twice daily. The specimen comprised CD8+ T cells sorted from blood, sampled at week 24, from a patient treated with tofacitinib. These receptors were obtained from a human donor with alopecia areata.

This clone turned up a few times. The chain links TRBV4-1 to TRBJ1-2, with D unclear. Germline assignment: CDR1 MGHRA and CDR2 YSYEKL. This CDR3 has 15 residues. V lost 0 bases and J 3 bases, leaving 11 bases between the germline ends. CDR3 sequence (DNA): TGCGCCAGCAGCCAAGAAACGACGGGGTACTATGGCTACACCTTC. Encoded protein: CASSQETTGYYGYTF.

The V gene is TRBV4-1, the J gene TRBJ2-1, with 14 positions matching TRBD2. The CDR3 covers 17 residues. The V gene end was trimmed by 4 bases and the J gene end by 6 bases; junction bases not matched to a gene: 8. Germline-derived CDR1 and CDR2 are MGHRA and YSYEKL. For the CDR3, the DNA is TGCGCCAGCAGCCCCGGACTAGCGGGGGGTTGGGGCAATGAGCAGTTCTTC. Translating gives CASSPGLAGGWGNEQFF.

This chain joins TRBV4-1 and TRBJ1-2; TRBD1 is a possible D gene (5 bases). The CDR3 covers 14 residues. CDR1 is MGHRA, CDR2 YSYEKL, per germline. The ends were cut back, 9 bases at V and 0 bases at J, with 14 bases in the middle. The CDR3 DNA reads TGCGCCAGTGGAGGGGTTGGGGCTAACTATGGCTACACCTTC. Protein sequence: CASGGVGANYGYTF.

The rearrangement uses TRBV29-1 and TRBJ2-1; D gene ambiguous. V shed 3 bases and J shed 7 bases, with 7 bases lying between them. Germline loops: CDR1 SQVTM, CDR2 ANQGSEA. The CDR3 totals 11 residues. DNA of the CDR3: TGCAGCGTTGATTTGAGGAATGAGCAGTTCTTC. Translating gives CSVDLRNEQFF.

A word on this clone: This sample includes further DNA sequences coding for the same CDR3. The chain employs TRBV5-1 and TRBJ1-2, with a possible D match to TRBD1 (5 bases). The CDR3 runs 12 residues. The germline V and J ends were trimmed by 4 bases and 3 bases, with 7 bases remaining between them. Germline lookup yields CDR1 SGHRS and CDR2 YFSETQ. CDR3 nucleotide sequence: TGCGCCAGCAGCACAGGAGACTATGGCTACACCTTC. This codes for CASSTGDYGYTF.

This rearrangement joins TRBV30 to TRBJ1-5, with TRBD1 as a possible D gene (5 bases). The CDR3 covers 14 residues. Trimming took 3 bases from V and 0 from J, leaving 9 bases between them. The V gene's germline CDR1 is GTSNPN and CDR2 SVGIG (reference sequence). The DNA of the CDR3 is TGTGCCTGGAGCGGGGGTTATAGCAATCAGCCCCAGCATTTT. It yields the protein CAWSGGYSNQPQHF.

The rearrangement uses TRBV4-1 and TRBJ1-1; D is undetermined. V lost 0 bases, J lost 4 bases, and 12 bases lay in between. Looked up from germline, CDR1 is MGHRA and CDR2 is YSYEKL. The CDR3 spans 15 residues. CDR3 amino acids: CASSQDRAVGTEAFF. The CDR3 DNA sequence: TGCGCCAGCAGCCAAGATCGAGCGGTTGGCACTGAAGCTTTCTTT.

The chain links TRBV7-9 to TRBJ2-3; 8 nucleotides line up with TRBD2. This CDR3 region has 16 residues. Germline V gene sequence: CDR1 SEHNR, CDR2 FQNEAQ (reference sequence). V trimming: 7 bases; J trimming: 0 bases; junction bases outside the gene matches: 9. CDR3: CASTGLSGTSTDTQYF. CDR3 bases: TGTGCCAGCACAGGCCTTAGCGGGACTAGCACAGATACGCAGTATTTT.

The chain is built from TRBV5-6 and TRBJ2-7; D call uncertain. In germline, CDR1 is SGHDT, CDR2 YYEEEE. The ends were cut back, 3 bases at V and 3 bases at J, with 4 bases in the middle. The CDR3 loop spans 11 amino acids. The CDR3, as DNA: TGTGCCAGCAGCTCACACTACGAGCAGTACTTC. This sequence encodes CASSSHYEQYF. Variable domain in full (rest from reference TRBV5-6 and TRBJ2-7): DAGVTQSPTHLIKTRGQQVTLRCSPKSGHDTVSWYQQALGQGPQFIFQYYEEEERQRGNFPDRFSGHQFPNYSSELNVNALLLGDSALYLCASSSHYEQYFGPGTRLTVT.

The table lists this clone with a few counts. The chain is built from TRBV29-1 and TRBJ2-7; D possibly matches TRBD1 or TRBD2 (5 bases each). The CDR3 runs to 15 residues. The germline gives CDR1 SQVTM, CDR2 ANQGSEA. V lost 3 bases and J lost 1, with 16 bases in between. The chain's CDR3 is CSVEVLGPGSYEQYF. CDR3 bases: TGCAGCGTTGAGGTCTTGGGACCTGGATCCTACGAGCAGTACTTC.

The chain combines TRBV30 with TRBJ2-2; TRBD2 might be the D (6 bases). CDR3 length equals 12 residues. Trimming left V 3 bases short and J 7 bases short, with 9 bases between. Germline V gives CDR1 GTSNPN, CDR2 SVGIG (reference sequence). This CDR3 is CAWSPGGGELFF. CDR3 DNA: TGTGCCTGGAGCCCCGGGGGCGGGGAGCTGTTTTTT.

The chain couples TRBV18 to TRBJ1-4; tentatively, D is TRBD1 (5 bases). The CDR3 consists of 15 residues. Germline V gives CDR1 KGHSH, CDR2 LQKENI. Trimming removed 2 bases from V and 8 bases from J, with 15 bases in between. CDR3 DNA sequence: TGTGCCAGCTCACCAGAACGCAATTCAGGGGAAAAACTGTTTTTT. Its protein product is CASSPERNSGEKLFF.

The rearrangement joins TRBV6-6 to TRBJ2-2, with 7 positions matching TRBD1. V shed 10 bases, J shed 0 bases, and the junction held 5 bases outside the gene matches. Germline CDR1 MNHNY, CDR2 SVGAGI (reference sequence). The CDR3 is 14 amino acids. As DNA, the CDR3 is TGTGCCACATCGGACAGGACGAACACCGGGGAGCTGTTTTTT. It codes for CATSDRTNTGELFF.

V is TRBV4-1 and J is TRBJ1-5; unclear D gene. From germline, CDR1 is MGHRA and CDR2 YSYEKL. CDR3 length: 15 amino acids. The ends were cut back, 4 bases at V and 2 bases at J, with 12 bases in the middle. CDR3 loop: CASSPIHTGNQPQHF. The CDR3 bases are TGCGCCAGCAGCCCCATCCACACCGGCAATCAGCCCCAGCATTTT.

The chain is built from TRBV19 and TRBJ1-5; D uncertain. The length of the CDR3 is 12 residues. The germline CDR1 and CDR2 sequences are LNHDA and SQIVND (reference sequence). Trimming pared 5 bases from V and 6 bases from J, leaving 8 bases between. The CDR3 nucleotides read TGTGCCAGTAGTTTAATGAGTCAGCCCCAGCATTTT. Its translation is CASSLMSQPQHF. Based on the CDR3 plus reference TRBV19 and TRBJ1-5, the full variable domain is DGGITQSPKYLFRKEGQNVTLSCEQNLNHDAMYWYRQDPGQGLRLIYYSQIVNDFQKGDIAEGYSVSREKKESFPLTVTSAQKNPTAFYLCASSLMSQPQHFGDGTRLSIL.

The chain couples TRBV30 to TRBJ1-5, with D tentatively TRBD1 (6 bases). Germline loops: CDR1 GTSNPN, CDR2 SVGIG (reference sequence). There are 14 residues in the CDR3. The V gene lost 2 bases and the J gene lost 4 bases, with 12 bases spanning the gap. CDR3 DNA sequence: TGTGCCTGGAGTAGGGGAGGGGGGAATCAGCCCCAGCATTTT. It translates to CAWSRGGGNQPQHF.

This sequence joins TRBV2 and TRBJ2-1; D may be TRBD1 (6 bases). Germline lookup yields CDR1 SNHLY and CDR2 FYNNEI. V was cut by 5 bases and J by 0 bases, with 14 bases left in between. This CDR3 is 16 amino acids long. The CDR3 DNA sequence: TGTGCCAGCAGTTCAAGACAGGATTTCTCCTACAATGAGCAGTTCTTC. Translating gives CASSSRQDFSYNEQFF.

The chain links TRBV13 to TRBJ2-2; TRBD2 is a possible D gene (6 bases). This CDR3 region has 16 residues. V lost 3 bases and J 5 bases, leaving 16 bases between the germline ends. Germline V gene data show CDR1 as PRHDT and CDR2 as FYEKMQ (reference sequence). The CDR3 DNA follows: TGTGCCAGCAGCTTTAGAGGAGGGGAAGCGACCGGGGAGCTGTTTTTT. Its translation: CASSFRGGEATGELFF.

J is TRBJ2-1 and V is TRBV12-5; D is ambiguous. The germline gives CDR1 LGHNT, CDR2 FRNRAP. Trimming removed 3 bases at V and 8 bases at J, with 8 bases between. CDR3 size: 12 residues. The CDR3 sequence is CASGFGSYEQFF. The CDR3 region has the DNA TGTGCTAGTGGTTTCGGCAGCTATGAGCAGTTCTTC.

The chain combines TRBV7-9 with TRBJ1-1; 7 nucleotides line up with TRBD1. Per the germline V gene, CDR1 is SEHNR and CDR2 is FQNEAQ (reference sequence). J was trimmed by 6 bases and V by 4 bases; bases with no gene match: 2. This CDR3 contains 12 residues. This chain's CDR3 is CASSSGGAEAFF. The DNA of the CDR3 is TGTGCCAGCAGCTCAGGGGGGGCTGAAGCTTTCTTT.

In its sample, this clone was seen once. The chain combines TRBV7-9 with TRBJ1-4; 7 positions match TRBD1. The CDR3 is 14 residues long. Germline V lookup: CDR1 SEHNR, CDR2 FQNEAQ (reference sequence). V was pared by 3 bases and J by 5 bases, with 3 bases of the junction left unmatched. CDR3 sequence reads: CASSLTGPNEKLFF. The CDR3, as DNA: TGTGCCAGCAGCTTGACAGGGCCGAATGAAAAACTGTTTTTT.

The chain couples TRBV5-1 to TRBJ2-1; D might be TRBD1 or TRBD2, each matching 5 bases. V lost 3 bases and J lost 6, with 22 bases in between. The V gene's germline CDR1 is SGHRS and CDR2 YFSETQ. The CDR3 loop spans 17 amino acids. The CDR3 sequence: CASSWLGGATQGNEQFF. CDR3 DNA sequence: TGCGCCAGCAGCTGGCTTGGAGGCGCGACTCAGGGCAATGAGCAGTTCTTC. Combining the CDR3 with reference TRBV5-1 and TRBJ2-1 gives the whole variable domain KAGVTQTPRYLIKTRGQQVTLSCSPISGHRSVSWYQQTPGQGLQFLFEYFSETQRNKGNFPGRFSGRQFSNSRSEMNVSTLELGDSALYLCASSWLGGATQGNEQFFGPGTRLTVL.

The chain has TRBV5-1 and TRBJ1-1; D call uncertain. The CDR3 is 14 amino acids. Germline-derived CDR1 and CDR2 are SGHRS and YFSETQ. Trimming shortened V by 7 bases and J by 7 bases, and 20 bases separated the two germline ends. In DNA, the CDR3 is TGCGCCAGCGGACCCCTAAGGGAGAAGCGTGAAGCTTTCTTT. Protein sequence: CASGPLREKREAFF.

The gene calls are TRBV30 and TRBJ1-2; D gene ambiguous. The CDR3 is 13 residues long. Germline CDR1 GTSNPN, CDR2 SVGIG (reference sequence). The V and J ends lost 2 bases and 1 base respectively, with 8 bases between them. The CDR3 bases are TGTGCCTGGAGTAGGCGGAGTAACTATGGCTACACCTTC. It translates to CAWSRRSNYGYTF.

This chain joins TRBV29-1 and TRBJ1-4; 7 bases are shared with TRBD1. V lost 5 bases, J lost 7 bases, and 13 bases stayed unmatched. Germline values: CDR1 SQVTM, CDR2 ANQGSEA. The CDR3 consists of 15 residues. The CDR3 DNA is TGCAGCGTTAGTGGGACAGATTATGGGGCTGAAAAACTGTTTTTT. It translates to CSVSGTDYGAEKLFF.

This chain links TRBV29-1 with TRBJ2-3, with 9 bases identical to TRBD2. This CDR3 region has 19 residues. The V gene's germline CDR1 is SQVTM and CDR2 ANQGSEA. V was clipped by 0 bases and J by 2 bases; unmatched bases: 15. The DNA of the CDR3 is TGCAGCGTTGAAGATCTTCAGAAAGAAGGGACTAGCCTCACAGATACGCAGTATTTT. Encoded protein: CSVEDLQKEGTSLTDTQYF.

This chain joins TRBV5-1 and TRBJ2-7; the D gene is possibly TRBD2 (5 bases). The ends were cut back, 4 bases at V and 3 bases at J, with 14 bases in the middle. CDR1 is SGHRS and CDR2 is YFSETQ in the germline V gene. This CDR3 has 14 residues. In DNA form, the CDR3 reads TGCGCCAGCAGCCCTAGTGGAGACTACTACGAGCAGTACTTC. Translated, it gives CASSPSGDYYEQYF.